This T cell receptor beta chain was profiled in a study of beta chain features in type 1 diabetes. Study findings and constraints: Compared with healthy donors, patients appeared to share more similar naive, central memory and regulatory TCRB repertoires. Lower insertion and higher deletion counts appeared at VDJ junctions in type 1 diabetes patients.

Expressed TCRB transcripts were sequenced because the isolated RNA had all been reverse transcribed beforehand. Measured with immunoSEQ multiplex PCR; TCRdb has only the in-frame clones, and not every one. Of 140,000 or so clones listed, about 10% are singletons. Details on this clone: Its antigen is unidentified.

Trimming pared 0 bases from V and 3 bases from J, leaving 6 bases between. Germline assignment: CDR1 SGHDT and CDR2 YYEEEE. The CDR3 extends over 13 amino acids. The source material was naive CD4+ T cells from blood. The chain couples TRBV5-6 to TRBJ1-2; unclear D gene. The receptor was derived from a man between 18 and 35 years old in good health. CDR3 nucleotide sequence: TGTGCCAGCAGCTTGGCCGGGTACTATGGCTACACCTTC. Translation: CASSLAGYYGYTF.